A selection of T cell receptor beta chains follows, all from one sample in a study of T cell repertoires in cytomegalovirus infection. TCRdb reprocessed the reads via MiXCR and lists one record per CDR3 protein. The sample includes some 590,000 distinct CDR3 sequences, 40% of them seen just once. Their antigens are not known. The starting material was cultured PBMCs, obtained from culture after CMV antigen stimulation. Every receptor here comes from a human donor in good health (CMV status not recorded). Some clones in this sample may be carry-over from other donors' samples. CDR3s leave out the opening cysteine and the closing phenylalanine or tryptophan. Each record gives: J gene, V gene, D gene, CDR3 protein. A D gene is named only where the DNA matches it firmly.

TRBJ1-5 TRBV18 - ASSPGINQPQH
TRBJ1-4 TRBV7-9 - ASSRPNEKLF
TRBJ2-2 TRBV15 - ATSRDSPSTRHTGELF
TRBJ2-3 TRBV12-3/TRBV12-4 - ASSLLAADTQY
TRBJ1-1 TRBV12-5 TRBD1 ASGSQGGDTEAF
TRBJ2-1 TRBV7-9 - ASSLIQGNYNEQF
TRBJ1-5 TRBV6-1 - ATKGSEGQPQH
TRBJ2-6 TRBV20-1 - SAAAFQGANVLT
TRBJ2-3 TRBV7-9 TRBD2 ASSLLRTSGGADTQY
TRBJ1-2 TRBV7-2 - ASSLRNLYGYT
TRBJ2-4 TRBV7-2 - ASSSGTRDIQY
TRBJ1-2 TRBV5-4 TRBD1 ASSDSGGLYYGYT
TRBJ2-1 TRBV7-6 TRBD2 ASSEAGGQYSYNEQF
TRBJ2-2 TRBV12-3/TRBV12-4 - ASSPTGSRGPGELF
TRBJ2-2 TRBV7-2 - ASSLSFRGGELF
TRBJ1-5 TRBV7-2 - ASQLVPGDQPQH
TRBJ2-5 TRBV4-1 - ASSQEVASETQY
TRBJ2-7 TRBV7-8 - ASSLVLVRQNFTYEQY
TRBJ2-7 TRBV7-2 - ASSQRGTVPYEQY
TRBJ2-3 TRBV27 - ASSLARGPRDTQY
TRBJ1-4 TRBV7-8 - ASGTRVPEKLF
TRBJ2-5 TRBV7-6 - ASSAMGLGGFETQY
TRBJ1-1 TRBV7-2 - ASSLFYQAF
TRBJ2-6 TRBV7-9 - ASSEGVSGANVLT
TRBJ2-1 TRBV5-5 TRBD1 ASSVFTGQIYNEQF
TRBJ2-7 TRBV15 - ATSRDVFRSISYEQY
TRBJ1-1 TRBV6-5 - ASTRGTGRGEAF
TRBJ1-5 TRBV7-2 - ASSSHRPNQPQH
TRBJ1-4 TRBV6-2/TRBV6-3 - ASGRWANEKLF
TRBJ1-3 TRBV6-1 TRBD1 ASSEQQGLGNTIY
TRBJ2-2 TRBV7-2 TRBD2 ASSLVTSGGTELF
TRBJ2-6 TRBV6-1 - ASSEAPSYSSLSGANVLT
TRBJ2-1 TRBV12-3/TRBV12-4 - ASSPYAADRGEF
TRBJ2-7 TRBV7-8 - ASSSRPRAHEQY
TRBJ2-1 TRBV7-2 - ASSLVSGPYNEQF
TRBJ1-6 TRBV19 TRBD1 ASSMLGQGYSPLH
TRBJ1-5 TRBV5-5 - ASSLDHFGQPQH
TRBJ1-1 TRBV7-8 - ASSLDGRENTEAF
TRBJ2-1 TRBV28 TRBD1 ASRGTGGARQQF
TRBJ1-5 TRBV6-1 - ASARTQPQH
TRBJ2-1 TRBV11-1 - ASSSGVGSYNEQF
TRBJ2-3 TRBV4-1 TRBD2 ASSQVGLAADTQY
TRBJ2-4 TRBV7-2 - ASSLVGGGLLAKNIQY
TRBJ2-3 TRBV5-6 TRBD2 ASSSYTWTSGSLADTQY
TRBJ2-1 TRBV7-2 - ASSLDANEQF
TRBJ2-6 TRBV27 - ASSLYRGRTGANVLT
TRBJ2-3 TRBV29-1 TRBD2 SALTSGSSDTQY
TRBJ1-2 TRBV7-2 - ASSLESQGYGYT
TRBJ2-7 TRBV5-6 TRBD1 ASSSGTVFGQY
TRBJ1-2 TRBV7-3 - ASSPITGIYGYT
TRBJ1-4 TRBV20-1 - SASPGGVNEKLF
TRBJ2-1 TRBV7-2 - ASSFETFTEQF
TRBJ2-5 TRBV5-1 TRBD1 ASSLRGGRETQY
TRBJ2-2 TRBV6-5 - ASRNDPMEAGELF
TRBJ2-7 TRBV6-1 - ASSEAGDGPYEQY
TRBJ2-7 TRBV5-1 TRBD1 ASSLTGTGGSEQY
TRBJ2-5 TRBV12-3/TRBV12-4 - ASTDSLQETQY
TRBJ2-5 TRBV20-1 TRBD2 SADIAGGPGETQY
TRBJ2-5 TRBV20-1 TRBD2 SAQPREWGGETQY